Listed below are T cell receptor beta chains from one sample, sequenced in a study of technical replicates of blood from a few donors. TCRdb's copy holds only in-frame clones and misses some; the assay was immunoSEQ multiplex PCR. Of under 90,000 clones in the sample, 93% were seen once. The specimen was T cells isolated from PBMCs. The origin of the receptors is a human donor in good health. Both conserved end residues are part of each CDR3. A D gene is named only where the DNA matches it firmly. Clone size is shown for a subset of rows, as once, few, many or a class of expanded clone.

>TRBJ2-7|TRBV5-1|14|once|.
CASSWAGVKDEQYF
>TRBJ1-2|TRBV6-1|16|.|.
CASSESSTGRAYGYTF
>TRBJ1-1|TRBV7-2|14|.|.
CASSEQGRSTEAFF
>TRBJ1-5|TRBV5-8|12|.|.
CASSSFDQPQHF
>TRBJ2-7|TRBV7-6|16|.|.
CASSLGSGTSSYEQYF
>TRBJ2-3|TRBV28|17|.|TRBD1
CASSFRVRTGTLDTQYF
>TRBJ1-1|TRBV5-4|14|.|.
CASSSQGWLTEAFF
>TRBJ2-2|TRBV7-8|16|.|TRBD2
CASSLLTSAHTGELFF
>TRBJ1-2|TRBV30|11|.|.
CAWSVLLGYTF
>TRBJ1-1|TRBV5-4|18|.|.
CASSSGPSGRNVRTEAFF
>TRBJ1-2|TRBV7-9|14|.|.
CASSHTTVPWGYTF